The source of this T cell receptor (beta chain) is a study listed by TCRdb under 2016. Receptors were amplified or captured by RT-PCR. Sequenced using an Illumina MiSeq. TCRdb trimmed the raw reads at Q25, called clones with MiXCR and kept productive beta chains. Each CDR3 protein gets just one entry, which takes the most common genes and DNA from the rows behind it. The sample table contains about 700,000 distinct CDR3 sequences; only one count was recorded for 13% to 15% of them. Around 3.3% of the sample lies in the top ten. Inclusive of the bounding cysteine and phenylalanine, the CDR3 is 13 residues long. Only the CDR3 DNA is retained, 39 bases long and in frame from the first base. Taken from the germline V gene, the CDR1 and CDR2 loops are ENHRY and SYGVKD. V is pared back by 1 base and J by 3 bases, with 7 bases lying between the germline termini. A word on this clonotype: The target of this receptor is not known. Base qualities are not at hand, and no much larger clone is one base apart.

The TCR was taken from a female donor in good health, serving as a healthy control. The material sequenced was memory CD4+ T cells from blood. Recombination connected TRBV10-3 to TRBJ2-7; the D gene cannot be resolved reliably. The DNA is TGTGCCATCAGTGAGTGGGCGGACTACGAGCAGTACTTC. It codes for CAISEWADYEQYF.